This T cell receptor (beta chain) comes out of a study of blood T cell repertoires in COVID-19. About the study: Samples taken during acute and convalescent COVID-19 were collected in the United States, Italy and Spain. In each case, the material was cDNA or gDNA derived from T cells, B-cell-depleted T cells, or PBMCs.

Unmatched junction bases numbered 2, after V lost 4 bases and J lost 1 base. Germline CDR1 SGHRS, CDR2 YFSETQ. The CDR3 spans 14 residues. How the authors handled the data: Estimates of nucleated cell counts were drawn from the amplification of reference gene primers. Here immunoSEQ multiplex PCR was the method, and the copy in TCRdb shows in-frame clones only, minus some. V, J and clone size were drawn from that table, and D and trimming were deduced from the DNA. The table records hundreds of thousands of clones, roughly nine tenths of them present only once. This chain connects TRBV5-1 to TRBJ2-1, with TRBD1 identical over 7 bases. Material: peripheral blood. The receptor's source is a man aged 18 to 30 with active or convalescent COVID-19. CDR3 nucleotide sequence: TGCGCCAGCAGCACACAGGGGTCCTACAATGAGCAGTTCTTC. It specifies CASSTQGSYNEQFF.